This TCR beta chain was recorded in a study of cytomegalovirus exposure and HLA in healthy donors. PCR primers comprised 60 Vbeta and 13 Jbeta primers. Using immunoSEQ multiplex PCR, the repertoire was profiled, and TCRdb retains in-frame clones only, with some absent. Here the sample spans roughly 190,000 clones, 87% being singletons. Nominally healthy donors were sampled, though unrecorded immune exposures were likely. The sequenced sample consisted of PBMCs. This sequence originates from a man between 25 and 39 years old in good health and CMV-seronegative.

In DNA form, the CDR3 reads TGTGCCAGCACATCGGGAGGGCTGTCCCAGCATTTT. It translates to CASTSGGLSQHF. The rearrangement joins TRBV28 to TRBJ1-5; D gene unclear. V gave up 7 bases and J gave up 11 bases, with 15 bases separating them. This CDR3 spans 12 amino acids. Germline lookup yields CDR1 MDHEN and CDR2 SYDVKM.